This entry is about one T cell receptor beta chain. This clonotype has more than one count but fewer than ten. Its cognate antigen has yet to be identified. Base-call qualities are not available, and no considerably larger clone is one nucleotide away. The time point label, read with the paper, signifies: patch test 3, about 24 weeks after DPC sensitization. The treatment or condition label here, explained by the study, means: therapeutic diphenylcyclopropenone sensitization with weekly scalp DPC. At every patch-test visit, the blood draw took place before the patch test was put on. Patients were eligible if aged 18 to 70, diagnosed with alopecia and judged suitable for DPC therapy, and pregnant patients were excluded. Unfractionated whole blood was collected in Tempus Blood RNA tubes, and total RNA was extracted from that blood. This sample was taken from a study of human T cells and chemical hapten exposure (dated by TCRdb to the early 2020s). Concerning the study at large: For sensitization, 2% DPC in acetone was applied to a roughly 2 cm by roughly 2 cm area of upper inner arm skin. Blood was sampled from patients pre-sensitization (week 0) and at 2, 6 and about 24 weeks after DPC sensitization. Alopecia areata with under or over 50% scalp involvement, alopecia totalis and alopecia universalis were represented in the patient cohort, which was mostly female. Blood for TCR sequencing was provided by twenty-nine alopecia patients at one to four time points (pre-sensitization, 2, 6 and 24 weeks). This study followed changes in the peripheral blood TCR repertoire in vivo during primary and secondary sensitization of alopecia patients to the hapten diphenylcyclopropenone (DPC). Patch testing was performed on the upper back with Finn chambers containing 0.01% DPC, and the patch tests were scored after 6 days according to International Contact Dermatitis Research Group standards. Throughout the study period of 20 to 25 weeks, patients also received therapeutic DPC doses to the scalp every week. Libraries were pooled for sequencing, and per-sample TCR yields varied mainly because of small differences in library volumes within the pool. What the work shows at the level of the full study, not this receptor alone: Alopecia, a presumed autoimmune disease, was present in all patients, so the immune response of the patients might differ from that of healthy individuals. The number of TCRs above 1 in 1000 frequency did not change with DPC sensitization; there was no evidence of global repertoire structure alterations. Significantly more large CDR3 similarity clusters were formed by expanded TCRs than by pre-sensitization or healthy control sets, consistent with antigen-driven responses. After repeated subsampling, the strength of the expansion versus patch-test correlation and the threshold at which it became significant changed. Patch test score correlated positively with the number of PT1 expanded TCRs, reaching significance at thresholds 8, 16 and 32 but not at 4.

The library was made by RACE. TCRdb records NextSeq 500 as the sequencer. During library preparation, unique molecular identifiers were attached to individual cDNA molecules so that TCRs could be counted in a quantitative, reproducible way. Each blood RNA sample was used to sequence both TCR alpha and TCR beta chains. The published analysis was carried out like this. A median of approximately 96,000 TCRs per sample was observed, with a range of 23,224 to 690,600. The Decombinator software suite was used to annotate V, J and CDR3 in the TCR reads. For PS versus PT1 abundance plots, all samples were subsampled to the same number of TCRs (28,000). Expanded TCRs were defined as absent before sensitization and observed at least eight times at the 2-week time point. TCRdb trimmed the raw reads at Q25, called clones with MiXCR and kept productive beta chains. Each CDR3 protein gets just one entry, which takes the most common genes and DNA from the rows behind it. TCRdb, not the original authors, processed these V and J calls. This sample holds 100,000 or so distinct CDR3 sequences; around 35% were observed only once. The ten top clones hold about 2.7% of the sample.

The germline V gene provides CDR1 MDHEN and CDR2 SYDVKM. V loses 2 bases at its end and J loses 4 bases; junction bases beyond the gene matches: 5. The cysteine opens and the phenylalanine closes a CDR3 of 16 amino acids. This entry keeps only the CDR3 DNA: 48 bases, framed from base 1. The receptor's source is a man aged 40-49 years with alopecia areata. Some clones in this sample may be carry-over from other donors' samples. This sequence uses TRBV28 and TRBJ2-3; TRBD2 aligns with 11 central bases. The sample here was whole blood, taken in connection with sensitization to the hapten diphenylcyclopropenone (DPC). At the DNA level, the sequence is TGTGCCAGCAGTTTAACTAGCGGGAGTTCGGCAGATACGCAGTATTTT. Translation gives CASSLTSGSSADTQYF.